This T cell receptor beta chain was obtained from a study of blood T cell repertoires in COVID-19. Under the authors' procedure: The authors estimated nucleated cell counts from reference gene primer amplification. The table came from immunoSEQ multiplex PCR; TCRdb's copy has only in-frame clones and leaves some out. That table supplies the V and J calls and clone size; D and trimming were determined from the DNA. The table includes roughly 220,000 clones, roughly 80% detected once. With 8 bases removed from V and 0 bases from J, the gap between germline ends came to 13 bases. This CDR3 is 13 amino acids long. Germline-derived CDR1 and CDR2 are GTSNPN and SVGIG (reference sequence).

The sample consisted of peripheral blood. The clonotype originates from a woman aged 60-70 years with acute or convalescent COVID-19. This chain uses TRBV30 with TRBJ1-1; D gene unclear. The CDR3 protein is CAPRESMNTEAFF. As DNA, the CDR3 is TGTGCCCCGAGGGAGAGCATGAACACTGAAGCTTTCTTT.